These T cell receptor beta chains were read from a single sample in a study of shared clonotypes between healthy human individuals. TCRdb keeps only in-frame clones here, not all; method: immunoSEQ multiplex PCR. The sample consists of under 1,900,000 clones, approximately 98.5% of them appearing once. Sequenced: naive CD4+ T cells sorted from blood. These receptors were collected from a man between 25 and 39 years old in good health. The CDR3 runs from the conserved cysteine through the conserved F or W. Each record gives: J gene, V gene, clone size, D gene, CDR3 DNA, CDR3 protein. The D gene is left open where the match is weak. Only some rows state a clone size, as once, few, many or a class for expanded clones.

j_call: TRBJ1-5
v_call: TRBV5-1
clone_size: .
d_call: .
cdr3_nt: TGCGCCAGCAGACCAGACACTGATCAGCCCCAGCATTTT
cdr3_aa: CASRPDTDQPQHF

j_call: TRBJ2-1
v_call: TRBV5-1
clone_size: once
d_call: TRBD2
cdr3_nt: TGCGCCAGCAGTTTCCTCGGGACTAGCGGGAATCAGCAGTTCTTC
cdr3_aa: CASSFLGTSGNQQFF

j_call: TRBJ2-7
v_call: TRBV10-3
clone_size: .
d_call: TRBD2
cdr3_nt: TGTGCCATCAGTCCCACTACTAGCGGCTCCTACGAGCAGTACTTC
cdr3_aa: CAISPTTSGSYEQYF

j_call: TRBJ1-5
v_call: TRBV6-1
clone_size: .
d_call: .
cdr3_nt: TGTGCCAGCAGTGAAGCTGGGGCGAGCAATCAGCCCCAGCATTTT
cdr3_aa: CASSEAGASNQPQHF

j_call: TRBJ2-5
v_call: TRBV29-1
clone_size: .
d_call: TRBD1
cdr3_nt: TGCAGCGTTGAAGGGGGGACAGGCCAAGAGACCCAGTACTTC
cdr3_aa: CSVEGGTGQETQYF

j_call: TRBJ2-5
v_call: TRBV9
clone_size: .
d_call: TRBD1
cdr3_nt: TGTGCCAGCAGCATGGGAACAGGGGGCGGAGAGACCCAGTACTTC
cdr3_aa: CASSMGTGGGETQYF

j_call: TRBJ1-3
v_call: TRBV19
clone_size: .
d_call: .
cdr3_nt: TGTGCCAGTAACCCCTCGGACAGCGTTGGAAACACCATATATTTT
cdr3_aa: CASNPSDSVGNTIYF

j_call: TRBJ2-3
v_call: TRBV11-2
clone_size: .
d_call: .
cdr3_nt: TGTGCCAGCAGCTTATCTGCACCCCCGAGATGGGCAGATACGCAGTATTTT
cdr3_aa: CASSLSAPPRWADTQYF

j_call: TRBJ1-5
v_call: TRBV11-2
clone_size: .
d_call: .
cdr3_nt: TGTGCCAGCAGCTGGGTTTGGCTCGAAATGCCCCAGCATTTT
cdr3_aa: CASSWVWLEMPQHF

j_call: TRBJ2-7
v_call: TRBV18
clone_size: .
d_call: TRBD1
cdr3_nt: TGTGCCAGCTCACCACGACTGACAGGGCTTCTTTCCTACGAGCAGTACTTC
cdr3_aa: CASSPRLTGLLSYEQYF

j_call: TRBJ2-6
v_call: TRBV7-9
clone_size: .
d_call: TRBD2
cdr3_nt: TGTGCCAGCAGCTACCCAGCGGGAGATTCCTCTGGGGCCAACGTCCTGACTTTC
cdr3_aa: CASSYPAGDSSGANVLTF

j_call: TRBJ2-1
v_call: TRBV6-6
clone_size: .
d_call: TRBD1
cdr3_nt: TGTGCCAGCAGGACAGGGATTCTTAGTGAGCAGTTCTTC
cdr3_aa: CASRTGILSEQFF

j_call: TRBJ1-1
v_call: TRBV2
clone_size: once
d_call: .
cdr3_nt: TGTGCCAGCAGTGAAGCGTATGGGAGGATGAACACTGAAGCTTTCTTT
cdr3_aa: CASSEAYGRMNTEAFF

j_call: TRBJ2-1
v_call: TRBV30
clone_size: .
d_call: .
cdr3_nt: TGTGCCTGGAGTTTGTGGCTAGTACCCTCCTACAATGAGCAGTTCTTC
cdr3_aa: CAWSLWLVPSYNEQFF

j_call: TRBJ2-3
v_call: TRBV7-6
clone_size: .
d_call: TRBD2
cdr3_nt: TGTGCCAGCAGCCCATTGACTAGCGTCACAGATACGCAGTATTTT
cdr3_aa: CASSPLTSVTDTQYF

j_call: TRBJ2-1
v_call: TRBV29-1
clone_size: .
d_call: TRBD2
cdr3_nt: TGCAGCGTGGGTTCCGGGACTAGCGGGAGAAATGAGCAGTTCTTC
cdr3_aa: CSVGSGTSGRNEQFF

j_call: TRBJ2-3
v_call: TRBV10-1
clone_size: .
d_call: TRBD1
cdr3_nt: TGCGCCAGCAGCAGACAGGGACACGGTACGCAGTATTTT
cdr3_aa: CASSRQGHGTQYF

j_call: TRBJ2-5
v_call: TRBV5-4
clone_size: .
d_call: TRBD2
cdr3_nt: TGTGCCAGCAGCCGGAGCGGGGGGCCCTCGGAGACCCAGTACTTC
cdr3_aa: CASSRSGGPSETQYF

j_call: TRBJ2-1
v_call: TRBV11-2
clone_size: .
d_call: .
cdr3_nt: TGTGCCAGCAGCTTGGGCCGATACAATGAGCAGTTCTTC
cdr3_aa: CASSLGRYNEQFF

j_call: TRBJ1-4
v_call: TRBV2
clone_size: .
d_call: .
cdr3_nt: TGTGCCAGCAGCGGGGGGCTAGGTGAAAAACTGTTTTTT
cdr3_aa: CASSGGLGEKLFF

j_call: TRBJ2-1
v_call: TRBV10-1
clone_size: .
d_call: .
cdr3_nt: TGCGCCAGCAGTGAGGGAGCAGGAATCTACAATGAGCAGTTCTTC
cdr3_aa: CASSEGAGIYNEQFF

j_call: TRBJ2-1
v_call: TRBV5-4
clone_size: .
d_call: TRBD2
cdr3_nt: TGTGCCAGCAGGGGGACTAGCGGGTTCTACAATGAGCAGTTCTTC
cdr3_aa: CASRGTSGFYNEQFF

j_call: TRBJ2-1
v_call: TRBV5-4
clone_size: .
d_call: TRBD2
cdr3_nt: TGTGCCAGCAGCTCGCAATGGGGTGCGGGAGGGGGCAATGAGCAGTTCTTC
cdr3_aa: CASSSQWGAGGGNEQFF

j_call: TRBJ2-6
v_call: TRBV27
clone_size: once
d_call: .
cdr3_nt: TGTGCCAGCAGTTTTGGAATTGGTGGGGCCAACGTCCTGACTTTC
cdr3_aa: CASSFGIGGANVLTF

j_call: TRBJ1-5
v_call: TRBV10-3
clone_size: .
d_call: .
cdr3_nt: TGTGCCATCAGTGCAACATCTCAGCCCCAGCATTTT
cdr3_aa: CAISATSQPQHF

j_call: TRBJ2-1
v_call: TRBV27
clone_size: once
d_call: TRBD2
cdr3_nt: TGTGCCAGCAGTTTATGGCTAGCGGGTGGTGTCAATGAGCAGTTCTTC
cdr3_aa: CASSLWLAGGVNEQFF

j_call: TRBJ2-3
v_call: TRBV15
clone_size: .
d_call: .
cdr3_nt: TGTGCCACCAGCAGAGTGGGGGATACGCAGTATTTT
cdr3_aa: CATSRVGDTQYF

j_call: TRBJ1-2
v_call: TRBV9
clone_size: .
d_call: TRBD1
cdr3_nt: TGTGCCAGCAGCGTGGGGACAGTGAGAGTCGGCTACACCTTC
cdr3_aa: CASSVGTVRVGYTF

j_call: TRBJ2-1
v_call: TRBV27
clone_size: .
d_call: TRBD2
cdr3_nt: TGTGCCAGCAGTCCTGGGAGGGCCTCCTACAATGAGCAGTTCTTC
cdr3_aa: CASSPGRASYNEQFF

j_call: TRBJ2-5
v_call: TRBV5-1
clone_size: .
d_call: .
cdr3_nt: TGCGCCAGCAGCTTGGGCCAGAAAGAGACCCAGTACTTC
cdr3_aa: CASSLGQKETQYF

j_call: TRBJ2-7
v_call: TRBV28
clone_size: .
d_call: .
cdr3_nt: TGTGCCAGCAGTTACGGGGGCACCACATCCTACGAGCAGTACTTC
cdr3_aa: CASSYGGTTSYEQYF

j_call: TRBJ2-1
v_call: TRBV6-6
clone_size: .
d_call: TRBD2
cdr3_nt: TGTGCCAGCAGTCCCAGCGGGAGATCCTACAATGAGCAGTTCTTC
cdr3_aa: CASSPSGRSYNEQFF

j_call: TRBJ2-7
v_call: TRBV9
clone_size: .
d_call: .
cdr3_nt: TGTGCCAGCAGCGTAGGTGTGAGAACCTACGAGCAGTACTTC
cdr3_aa: CASSVGVRTYEQYF

j_call: TRBJ1-2
v_call: TRBV18
clone_size: once
d_call: .
cdr3_nt: TGTGCCAGCTCACCACCTGGGGGCATGGACTATGGCTACACCTTC
cdr3_aa: CASSPPGGMDYGYTF

j_call: TRBJ2-1
v_call: TRBV29-1
clone_size: .
d_call: .
cdr3_nt: TGCAGCGTTTCCATTTTACCACGGGGAAGCTCCTACAATGAGCAGTTCTTC
cdr3_aa: CSVSILPRGSSYNEQFF

j_call: TRBJ2-3
v_call: TRBV2
clone_size: once
d_call: .
cdr3_nt: TGTGCCAGCATACGGGCAGGGACCAGGACAGATACGCAGTATTTT
cdr3_aa: CASIRAGTRTDTQYF

j_call: TRBJ2-3
v_call: TRBV18
clone_size: .
d_call: TRBD1
cdr3_nt: TGTGCCAGCTCAGCACAGAGGGACAGGGCCACAGATACGCAGTATTTT
cdr3_aa: CASSAQRDRATDTQYF

j_call: TRBJ2-5
v_call: TRBV11-3
clone_size: .
d_call: .
cdr3_nt: TGTGCCAGCAGCCCCGACAGAGAAGAGACCCAGTACTTC
cdr3_aa: CASSPDREETQYF

j_call: TRBJ2-1
v_call: TRBV10-3
clone_size: .
d_call: TRBD1
cdr3_nt: TGTGCCATCAGCGAGCGGGACAGGGGTTTGTACAATGAGCAGTTCTTC
cdr3_aa: CAISERDRGLYNEQFF

j_call: TRBJ2-7
v_call: TRBV5-4
clone_size: once
d_call: TRBD2
cdr3_nt: TGTGCCAGCAGCACACATAGCGGGTCCACCCCGGAGTACTTC
cdr3_aa: CASSTHSGSTPEYF

j_call: TRBJ2-3
v_call: TRBV15
clone_size: .
d_call: .
cdr3_nt: TGTGCCACCAGCAGGGGACAAGATGCACTCTTAACGCAGTATTTT
cdr3_aa: CATSRGQDALLTQYF

j_call: TRBJ2-7
v_call: TRBV9
clone_size: .
d_call: .
cdr3_nt: TGTGCCAGCAGCGTAGGGGGTGGCACCTACGAGCAGTACTTC
cdr3_aa: CASSVGGGTYEQYF

j_call: TRBJ2-3
v_call: TRBV9
clone_size: .
d_call: .
cdr3_nt: TGTGCCAGCAGCGTAGGCCCCAGCACAGATACGCAGTATTTT
cdr3_aa: CASSVGPSTDTQYF

j_call: TRBJ2-1
v_call: TRBV14
clone_size: .
d_call: .
cdr3_nt: TGTGCCAGCAGCCAAGGACAGGTATACAATGAGCAGTTCTTC
cdr3_aa: CASSQGQVYNEQFF

j_call: TRBJ2-5
v_call: TRBV18
clone_size: .
d_call: .
cdr3_nt: TGTGCCAGCTCACCACCTCGGGTCCAAGAGACCCAGTACTTC
cdr3_aa: CASSPPRVQETQYF

j_call: TRBJ2-7
v_call: TRBV6-5
clone_size: .
d_call: .
cdr3_nt: TGTGCCAGCAGTTTCGGGGGTGTCCGGTACGAGCAGTACTTC
cdr3_aa: CASSFGGVRYEQYF

j_call: TRBJ1-2
v_call: TRBV5-5
clone_size: .
d_call: TRBD1
cdr3_nt: TGTGCCAGCAGCTTGGCGACCCGGGACAGGGGGCTAAGCTATGGCTACACCTTC
cdr3_aa: CASSLATRDRGLSYGYTF

j_call: TRBJ1-1
v_call: TRBV18
clone_size: .
d_call: .
cdr3_nt: TGTGCCAGCTCACCGTCGAGCGGGGACACTGAAGCTTTCTTT
cdr3_aa: CASSPSSGDTEAFF

j_call: TRBJ2-5
v_call: TRBV27
clone_size: .
d_call: .
cdr3_nt: TGTGCCAGCAGTCCACCACATGAGGAGACCCAGTACTTC
cdr3_aa: CASSPPHEETQYF

j_call: TRBJ1-4
v_call: TRBV29-1
clone_size: .
d_call: TRBD1
cdr3_nt: TGCAGCGTTATAGGACAGGGGAATGAAAAACTGTTTTTT
cdr3_aa: CSVIGQGNEKLFF

j_call: TRBJ2-1
v_call: TRBV14
clone_size: .
d_call: .
cdr3_nt: TGTGCCAGCAGCCGAGACGGGACGCTTGGGGAGCAGTTCTTC
cdr3_aa: CASSRDGTLGEQFF